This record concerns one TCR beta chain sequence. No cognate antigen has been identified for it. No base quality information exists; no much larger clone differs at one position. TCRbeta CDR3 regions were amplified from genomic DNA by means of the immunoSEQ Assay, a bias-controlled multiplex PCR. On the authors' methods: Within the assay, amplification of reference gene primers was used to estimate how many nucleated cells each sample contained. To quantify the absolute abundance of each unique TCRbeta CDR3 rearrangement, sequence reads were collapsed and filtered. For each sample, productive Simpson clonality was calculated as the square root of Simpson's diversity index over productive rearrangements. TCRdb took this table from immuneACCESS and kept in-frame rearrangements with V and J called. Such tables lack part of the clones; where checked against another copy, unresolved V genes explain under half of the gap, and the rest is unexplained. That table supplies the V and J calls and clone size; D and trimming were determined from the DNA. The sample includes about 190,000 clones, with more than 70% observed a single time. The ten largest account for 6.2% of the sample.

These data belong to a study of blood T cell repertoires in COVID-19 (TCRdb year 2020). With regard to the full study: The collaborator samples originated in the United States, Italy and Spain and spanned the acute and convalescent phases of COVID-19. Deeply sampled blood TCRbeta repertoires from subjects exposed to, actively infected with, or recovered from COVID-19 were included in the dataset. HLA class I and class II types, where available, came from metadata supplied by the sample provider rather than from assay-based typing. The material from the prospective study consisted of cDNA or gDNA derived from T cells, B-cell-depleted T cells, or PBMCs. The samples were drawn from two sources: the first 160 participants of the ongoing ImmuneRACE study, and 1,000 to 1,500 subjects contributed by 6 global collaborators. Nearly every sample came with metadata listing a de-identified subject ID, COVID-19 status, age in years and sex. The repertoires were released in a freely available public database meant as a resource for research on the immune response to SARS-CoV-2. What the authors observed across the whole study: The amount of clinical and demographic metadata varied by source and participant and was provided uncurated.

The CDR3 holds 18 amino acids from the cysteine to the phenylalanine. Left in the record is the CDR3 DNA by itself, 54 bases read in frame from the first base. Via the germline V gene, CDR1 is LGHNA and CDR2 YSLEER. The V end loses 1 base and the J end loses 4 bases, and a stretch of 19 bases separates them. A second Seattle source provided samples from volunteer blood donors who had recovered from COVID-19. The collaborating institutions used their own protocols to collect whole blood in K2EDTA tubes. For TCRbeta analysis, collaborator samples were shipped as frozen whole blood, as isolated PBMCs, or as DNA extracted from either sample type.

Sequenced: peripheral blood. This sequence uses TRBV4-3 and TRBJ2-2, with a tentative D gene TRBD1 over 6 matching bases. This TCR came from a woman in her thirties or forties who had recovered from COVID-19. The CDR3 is CASSQARLFRDITGELFF. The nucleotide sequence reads TGCGCCAGCAGCCAAGCCCGGCTCTTTCGGGACATCACCGGGGAGCTGTTTTTT.